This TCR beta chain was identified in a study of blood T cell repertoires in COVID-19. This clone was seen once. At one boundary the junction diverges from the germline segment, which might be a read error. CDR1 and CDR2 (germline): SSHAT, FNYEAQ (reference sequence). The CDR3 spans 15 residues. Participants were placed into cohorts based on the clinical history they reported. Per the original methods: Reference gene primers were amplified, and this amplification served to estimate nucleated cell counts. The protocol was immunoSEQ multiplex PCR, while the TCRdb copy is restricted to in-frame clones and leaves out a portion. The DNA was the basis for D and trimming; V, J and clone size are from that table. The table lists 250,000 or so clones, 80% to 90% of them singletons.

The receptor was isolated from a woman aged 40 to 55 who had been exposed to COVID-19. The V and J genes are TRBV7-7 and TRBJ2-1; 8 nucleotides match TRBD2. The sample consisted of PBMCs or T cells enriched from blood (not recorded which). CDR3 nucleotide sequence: TGTGCTAGCAGCCCGGGGGGGCAACGGAAGAATGAGCAGTTCTTC. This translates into CASSPGGQRKNEQFF.